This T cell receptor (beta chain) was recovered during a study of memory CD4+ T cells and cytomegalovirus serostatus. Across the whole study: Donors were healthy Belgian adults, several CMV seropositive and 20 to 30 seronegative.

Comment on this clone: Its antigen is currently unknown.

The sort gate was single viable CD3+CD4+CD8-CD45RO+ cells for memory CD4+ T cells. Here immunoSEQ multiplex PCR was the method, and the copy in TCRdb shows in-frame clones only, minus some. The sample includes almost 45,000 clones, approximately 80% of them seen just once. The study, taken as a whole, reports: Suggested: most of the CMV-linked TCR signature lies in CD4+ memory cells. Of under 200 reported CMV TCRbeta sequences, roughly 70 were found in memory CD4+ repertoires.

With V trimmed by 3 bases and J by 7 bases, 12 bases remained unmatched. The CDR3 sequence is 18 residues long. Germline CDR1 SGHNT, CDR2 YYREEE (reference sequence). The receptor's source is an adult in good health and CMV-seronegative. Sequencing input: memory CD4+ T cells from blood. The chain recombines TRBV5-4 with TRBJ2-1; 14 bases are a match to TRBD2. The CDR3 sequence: CASSSNRGLAGVGNEQFF. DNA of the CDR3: TGTGCCAGCAGCTCTAACAGGGGACTAGCGGGAGTGGGGAATGAGCAGTTCTTC.